Below are 14 T cell receptor beta chains sequenced from a single sample in a study of blood T cell repertoires in COVID-19. Clones were sequenced by immunoSEQ multiplex PCR, and TCRdb holds only the in-frame ones, with some missing. The profile covers 380,000 or so clones, with approximately 87% appearing a single time and 1.3% taken by the ten largest. The sequencing sample was made of PBMCs or T cells enriched from blood (not recorded which). All receptors derive from a man under 40 who had recovered from COVID-19.

The V call is TRBV6-5, the J call TRBJ1-2; D is possibly TRBD1 (6 bases). CDR3 length: 13 residues. Trimming took off 5 bases at V and 9 bases at J, with 16 bases between the two ends. CDR1 and CDR2 from the germline V gene are MNHEY and SVGAGI. DNA of the CDR3: TGTGCCAGCAGTACCCCTCCAAGGGGGAGCTACACCTTC. Protein: CASSTPPRGSYTF.

This chain joins TRBV7-2 and TRBJ1-4; a possible D gene is TRBD1 (6 bases). Germline lookup yields CDR1 SGHTA and CDR2 FQGNSA. Trimming cost V 1 base and J 4 bases, with 13 bases left between them. This CDR3 spans 16 amino acids. The CDR3 loop reads CASSLGDRHYNEKLFF. The DNA for the CDR3 is TGTGCCAGCAGCTTAGGTGACAGGCACTATAATGAAAAACTGTTTTTT.

V and J are TRBV19 and TRBJ1-5; D is perhaps TRBD1 (5 bases). The germline gives CDR1 LNHDA, CDR2 SQIVND (reference sequence). Trimming stripped 7 bases from V and 4 bases from J, with 17 bases between. The CDR3 runs 15 residues. The CDR3 region is CASTDGHLINQPQHF. DNA of the CDR3: TGTGCCAGTACCGACGGACATCTAATTAATCAGCCCCAGCATTTT.

V gene TRBV10-3 combines with J gene TRBJ1-2; D might be TRBD1 (6 bases). The CDR3 covers 16 residues. From germline, CDR1 is ENHRY and CDR2 SYGVKD. Trimming shortened V by 3 bases and J by 0 bases, and 14 bases separated the two germline ends. CDR3: CAISEQDSSTNYGYTF. CDR3 in DNA: TGTGCCATCAGTGAACAGGACAGCTCCACTAACTATGGCTACACCTTC.

CDR3 sequence (DNA): TGTGCCAGCTCAGCGGCCAGGGAAAACACTGAAGCTTTCTTT. It translates to CASSAARENTEAFF. The chain employs TRBV18 and TRBJ1-1, with D possibly matching TRBD1 (5 bases). Trimming pared 5 bases from V and 2 bases from J, leaving 12 bases between. The CDR3 is 14 residues long. The germline V gene has CDR1 KGHSH and CDR2 LQKENI.

V usage is TRBV4-2 and J usage is TRBJ2-1; 10 bases match TRBD2. The CDR3 is 17 residues long. Germline V lookup: CDR1 LGHNA, CDR2 YNFKEQ. J gave up 0 bases and V 2 bases, and 4 bases lay outside the gene matches. CDR3 region: CASSQRAGGSSYNEQFF. The CDR3 DNA reads TGTGCCAGCAGCCAACGAGCGGGGGGGAGCTCCTACAATGAGCAGTTCTTC.

The V and J genes are TRBV3-1 (or the pseudogene TRBV3-2) and TRBJ2-7; 9 bases agree with TRBD1. J gave up 3 bases and V 4 bases, and 7 bases lay outside the gene matches. The CDR3 runs 15 residues. The germline CDR1 and CDR2 sequences are LGHDT and YNNKEL (reference sequence). CDR3 loop: CASSPTSTGGYEQYF. The CDR3 DNA sequence: TGTGCCAGCAGCCCGACTTCGACAGGGGGCTACGAGCAGTACTTC.

Comment on this clone: At the DNA level, this CDR3 is encoded by other sequences in the same sample as well. This chain links TRBV30 with TRBJ1-2, with unresolved D. Trimming stripped 2 bases from V and 3 bases from J, with 4 bases between. Looked up from germline, CDR1 is GTSNPN and CDR2 is SVGIG (reference sequence). The CDR3 runs to 11 residues. CDR3 residues: CAWSPDYGYTF. The CDR3 nucleotides are TGTGCCTGGAGTCCCGACTATGGCTACACCTTC. Together with reference TRBV30 and TRBJ1-2, the CDR3 gives the full variable domain: SQTIHQWPATLVQPVGSPLSLECTVEGTSNPNLYWYRQAAGRGLQLLFYSVGIGQISSEVPQNLSASRPQDRQFILSSKKLLLSDSGFYLCAWSPDYGYTFGSGTRLTVV.

J is TRBJ2-7 and V is TRBV6-5; D remains ambiguous. The CDR3 is 14 amino acids. Germline V gene sequence: CDR1 MNHEY, CDR2 SVGAGI. Trimming pared 0 bases from V and 2 bases from J, leaving 8 bases between. Written as DNA, the CDR3 is TGTGCCAGCAGTTACTCGGGCACCACCTACGAGCAGTACTTC. Encoded protein: CASSYSGTTYEQYF.

This chain connects TRBV4-2 to TRBJ1-5; D perhaps matches TRBD1 (5 bases). Trimming left V 0 bases short and J 5 bases short, with 8 bases between. In germline, CDR1 is LGHNA, CDR2 YNFKEQ. The length of the CDR3 is 14 residues. The CDR3 sequence: CASSQESGDQPQHF. CDR3 nucleotides: TGTGCCAGCAGCCAAGAATCGGGGGATCAGCCCCAGCATTTT.

This chain uses TRBV5-1 with TRBJ1-1; 7 bases map to TRBD1. This CDR3 comprises 14 residues. Germline values: CDR1 SGHRS, CDR2 YFSETQ. With V trimmed by 5 bases and J by 6 bases, 10 bases remained unmatched. The CDR3 region has the DNA TGCGCCAGCAGTGTAGGGGGCAAGGTGTCTGAAGCTTTCTTT. Translating gives CASSVGGKVSEAFF.

The chain carries TRBV4-2 and TRBJ1-3; no clear D gene. The V gene's germline CDR1 is LGHNA and CDR2 YNFKEQ. The V gene lost 0 bases and the J gene lost 0 bases, with 12 bases spanning the gap. This CDR3 is 17 amino acids long. DNA for the CDR3: TGTGCCAGCAGCCAAGATACGACTGCCACCTCTGGAAACACCATATATTTT. It yields the protein CASSQDTTATSGNTIYF.

The chain has TRBV10-2 and TRBJ2-7, with D perhaps matching TRBD2 (5 bases). The CDR3 is 18 residues long. The germline V and J ends were trimmed by 6 bases and 2 bases, with 26 bases remaining between them. Germline loops: CDR1 WSHSY, CDR2 SAAADI. In DNA form, the CDR3 reads TGCGCCAGCAGCGGGCCTGGTCCGGTTCCATGGGAGCCCTACGAGCAGTACTTC. It yields the protein CASSGPGPVPWEPYEQYF.

The gene calls are TRBV23-1 and TRBJ1-1; the D gene is possibly TRBD1 (6 bases). TRBV23-1 falls under the ORF class, with uncertain function. The length of the CDR3 is 16 residues. The germline V and J ends were trimmed by 0 bases and 4 bases, with 15 bases remaining between them. The CDR3 spells CASSQSSHREGTEAFF. Here the CDR3 DNA reads TGCGCCAGCAGTCAATCTTCTCACAGGGAAGGCACTGAAGCTTTCTTT.